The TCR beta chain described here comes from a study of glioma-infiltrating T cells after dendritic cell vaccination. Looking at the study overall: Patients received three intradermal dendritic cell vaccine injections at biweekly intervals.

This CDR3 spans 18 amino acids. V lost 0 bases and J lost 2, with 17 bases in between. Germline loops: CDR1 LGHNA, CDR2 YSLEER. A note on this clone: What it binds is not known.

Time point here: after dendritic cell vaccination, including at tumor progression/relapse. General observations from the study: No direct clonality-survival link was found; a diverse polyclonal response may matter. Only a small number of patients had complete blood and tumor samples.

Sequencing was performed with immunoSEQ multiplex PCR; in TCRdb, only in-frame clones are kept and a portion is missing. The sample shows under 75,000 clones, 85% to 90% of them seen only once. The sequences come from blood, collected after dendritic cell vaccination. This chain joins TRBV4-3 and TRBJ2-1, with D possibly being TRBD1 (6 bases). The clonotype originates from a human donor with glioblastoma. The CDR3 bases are TGCGCCAGCAGCCAAGATTTCACCGGACAGAGTCCCTACAATGAGCAGTTCTTC. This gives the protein CASSQDFTGQSPYNEQFF.